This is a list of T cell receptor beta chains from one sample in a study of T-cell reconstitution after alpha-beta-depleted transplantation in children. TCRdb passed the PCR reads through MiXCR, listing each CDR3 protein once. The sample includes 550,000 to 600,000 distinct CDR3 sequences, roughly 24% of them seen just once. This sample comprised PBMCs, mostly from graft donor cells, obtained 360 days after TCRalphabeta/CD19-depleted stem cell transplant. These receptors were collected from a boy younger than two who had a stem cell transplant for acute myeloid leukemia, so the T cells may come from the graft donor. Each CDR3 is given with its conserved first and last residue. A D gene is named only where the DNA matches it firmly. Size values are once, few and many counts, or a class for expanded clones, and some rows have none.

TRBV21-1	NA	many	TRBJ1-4	TGTGCCAGCAGCAAAACCCCGGGACCGGTTAATGAAAAACTGTTTTTT	CASSKTPGPVNEKLFF
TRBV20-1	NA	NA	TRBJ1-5	TGCAGTGCCGAGGTAGGCCGAGGGCCCCAGCATTTT	CSAEVGRGPQHF
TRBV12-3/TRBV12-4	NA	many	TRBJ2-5	TGTGCCAGCAGTCATTTCGGGGGCCTAGGCGAGACCCAGTACTTC	CASSHFGGLGETQYF
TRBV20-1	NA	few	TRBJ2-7	TGCAGTGCTGGTACCGGGACCCGCTACGAGCAGTACTTC	CSAGTGTRYEQYF
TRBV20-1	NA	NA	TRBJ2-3	TGCAGTGCTCACCCGGGACGCTCAAGAGATACGCAGTATTTT	CSAHPGRSRDTQYF
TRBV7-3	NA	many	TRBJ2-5	TGTGCCAGCAGCCCAGCTACAGGGCCTCCGGGGACCCAGTACTTC	CASSPATGPPGTQYF
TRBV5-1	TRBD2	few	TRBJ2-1	TGCGCCAGCAGCTTGGATGGGACTAGCGGCCTCTACAATGAGCAGTTCTTC	CASSLDGTSGLYNEQFF
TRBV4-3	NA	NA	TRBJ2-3	TGCGCCAGCAGCCAAGGTGTCACCGTCACAGATACGCAGTATTTT	CASSQGVTVTDTQYF
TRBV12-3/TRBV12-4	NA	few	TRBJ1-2	TGTGCCAGCAGTTTGGGCAGGGTTGGCTACACCTTC	CASSLGRVGYTF
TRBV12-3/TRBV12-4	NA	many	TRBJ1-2	TGTGCCAGCAGACATACGGGCGGCTACACCTTC	CASRHTGGYTF
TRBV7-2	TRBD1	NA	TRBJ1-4	TGTGCCAGCAGCCATGAAGGGGGCAAGAAGGAAAAACTGTTTTTT	CASSHEGGKKEKLFF
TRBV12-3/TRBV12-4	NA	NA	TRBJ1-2	TGTGCCAGCAGCCCCAGGACGCGTGATTATGGCTACACCTTC	CASSPRTRDYGYTF
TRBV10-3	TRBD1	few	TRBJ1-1	TGTGCCACCAACACAGGGGAGAACACTGAAGCTTTCTTT	CATNTGENTEAFF
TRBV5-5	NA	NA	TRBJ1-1	TGTGCCAGCAGCCCTCAACAATGGCCCGGGACAGAAGCTTTCTTT	CASSPQQWPGTEAFF
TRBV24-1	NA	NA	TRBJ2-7	TGTGCCACCAGTCGAGCCCGGGACGGCTACGAGCAGTACTTC	CATSRARDGYEQYF
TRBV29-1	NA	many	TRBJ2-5	TGCAGCGCCTCCAGGGCACGTCAAGAGACCCAGTACTTC	CSASRARQETQYF
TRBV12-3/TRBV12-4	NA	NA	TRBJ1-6	TGTGCCAGCATCCGGGGCCCCGGGTCACCCCTCCACTTT	CASIRGPGSPLHF
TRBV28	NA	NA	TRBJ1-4	TGTGCCAGCAGCCCCGCGGGCAGAGATAATGAAAAACTGTTTTTT	CASSPAGRDNEKLFF
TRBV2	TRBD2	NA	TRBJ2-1	TGTGCCAGCAGTGAATCCAATCTAGCGGGGGGGCGTGAGCAGTTCTTC	CASSESNLAGGREQFF
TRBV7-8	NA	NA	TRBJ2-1	TGTGCCAGCAGCTTAGACGTGGGCGGGCAGTTCTTC	CASSLDVGGQFF
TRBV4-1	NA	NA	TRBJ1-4	TGCGCCAGCAGCCAAGGGCGTGCAACTAATGAAAAACTGTTTTTT	CASSQGRATNEKLFF
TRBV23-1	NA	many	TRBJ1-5	TGCGCCACCTTACTACGGCGGTGGGGGGGATCGCAGCCCCAGCATTTT	CATLLRRWGGSQPQHF
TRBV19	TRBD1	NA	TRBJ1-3	TGTGCCAGTGGACAGGGGACAGCTGGAAACACCATATATTTT	CASGQGTAGNTIYF
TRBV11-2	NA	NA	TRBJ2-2	TGTGCCAGCAGCGGACTGCCCCCTGGGGAGCTGTTTTTT	CASSGLPPGELFF
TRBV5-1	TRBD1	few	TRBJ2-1	TGCGCCAGCAGCCTCTTTATGGGACAGGAATACAATGAGCAGTTCTTC	CASSLFMGQEYNEQFF